The 19 T cell receptor beta chains below were found in one sample sequenced in a study of blood T cell repertoires in COVID-19. Libraries were prepared by immunoSEQ multiplex PCR; TCRdb keeps only in-frame clonotypes and omits some of them. The data show about 210,000 clones, with roughly nine tenths seen just once and 0.95% to 1.5% held by the top ten. Sample: peripheral blood. Source of these receptors: a man aged 25-45 years with acute or convalescent COVID-19.

The rearrangement joins TRBV11-2 to TRBJ1-4; D is perhaps TRBD1 (6 bases). The germline V and J ends were trimmed by 1 base and 7 bases, with 16 bases remaining between them. This CDR3 region has 16 residues. CDR1 and CDR2 from the germline V gene are SGHAT and FQNNGV. In DNA, the CDR3 is TGTGCCAGCAGCTTAGGAGCACAGGGTTTAAGTGAAAAACTGTTTTTT. The encoded protein is CASSLGAQGLSEKLFF.

The J gene is TRBJ2-6, the V gene TRBV10-2; 8 bases align to TRBD1. CDR3 length equals 15 residues. Germline V CDR1 and CDR2: WSHSY, SAAADI. V gave up 6 bases and J gave up 0 bases; unmatched junction bases: 1. CDR3 DNA sequence: TGCGCCAGCAGAGGACAGGGCTCTGGGGCCAACGTCCTGACTTTC. Translating it yields CASRGQGSGANVLTF.

This clone was detected only a few times. The rearrangement links TRBV28 to TRBJ2-2, with 7 positions matching TRBD1. The CDR3 totals 14 residues. J gave up 5 bases and V 5 bases, and 5 bases lay outside the gene matches. CDR1 and CDR2 from the germline V gene are MDHEN and SYDVKM. For the CDR3, the DNA is TGTGCCAGCAGTAAAGTACAGGGGACCGGGGAGCTGTTTTTT. Its protein is CASSKVQGTGELFF. Using reference TRBV28 and TRBJ2-2 for the parts outside the CDR3, the full variable domain is DVKVTQSSRYLVKRTGEKVFLECVQDMDHENMFWYRQDPGLGLRLIYFSYDVKMKEKGDIPEGYSVSREKKERFSLILESASTNQTSMYLCASSKVQGTGELFFGEGSRLTVL.

This chain joins TRBV18 and TRBJ2-1; 12 positions match TRBD2. This CDR3 has 15 amino acids. V lost 3 bases, J lost 7 bases, and 4 bases stayed unmatched. The V gene's germline CDR1 is KGHSH and CDR2 LQKENI. CDR3 coding DNA: TGTGCCAGCTCACCGACTAGCGGGAGACTGAATGAGCAGTTCTTC. Its translation: CASSPTSGRLNEQFF.

The table lists this clone with a few counts. V is TRBV7-6 and J is TRBJ1-3, with D possibly matching TRBD1 (5 bases). The CDR3 runs 16 residues. Trimming stripped 5 bases from V and 0 bases from J, with 14 bases between. Germline CDR1 is SGHVS and CDR2 is FNYEAQ. Here the CDR3 DNA reads TGTGCCAGCAGCCCAGTCGGGGGGATCTCTGGAAACACCATATATTTT. Translated: CASSPVGGISGNTIYF.

The rearrangement links TRBV11-2 to TRBJ2-1; weak D call: TRBD1 (6 bases). The CDR3 is 15 amino acids. The germline V gene encodes CDR1 SGHAT and CDR2 FQNNGV. The V gene lost 5 bases and the J gene lost 4 bases, with 15 bases spanning the gap. CDR3 DNA sequence: TGTGCCAGCAGCGATGGGGCAGGGGAATACAATGAGCAGTTCTTC. Its translation: CASSDGAGEYNEQFF.

This clone turned up a few times. The chain links TRBV5-1 to TRBJ1-6, with D unclear. Germline V gives CDR1 SGHRS, CDR2 YFSETQ. The V end was cut by 0 bases, the J end by 0 bases, with 7 bases between. CDR3 size: 16 residues. The CDR3 coding sequence is TGCGCCAGCAGCTTGGACTGGAGCTCCTATAATTCACCCCTCCACTTT. It codes for CASSLDWSSYNSPLHF.

The chain uses TRBV7-3 and TRBJ2-1, with a tentative D call TRBD2 (5 bases). The CDR3 covers 16 residues. V gave up 5 bases and J gave up 5 bases, with 19 bases separating them. CDR1 is SGHTA, CDR2 FQGTGA, per germline. The CDR3 coding sequence is TGTGCCAGCAGCCCCGGCCGACGGGGATTCAACAATGAGCAGTTCTTC. It is translated as CASSPGRRGFNNEQFF.

The CDR3 protein is CASSDGQGRYQPQHF. CDR3 nucleotide sequence: TGTGCCAGTAGTGACGGACAGGGGCGGTATCAGCCCCAGCATTTT. The J gene is TRBJ1-5, the V gene TRBV19; 9 positions agree with TRBD1. The CDR3 loop spans 15 amino acids. The V gene end was trimmed by 5 bases and the J gene end by 5 bases; junction bases not matched to a gene: 7. CDR1 is LNHDA, CDR2 SQIVND, per germline (reference sequence).

This clone was observed a single time. The chain recombines TRBV30 with TRBJ2-1, with TRBD2 matching over 10 bases. CDR1 and CDR2 (germline): GTSNPN, SVGIG (reference sequence). CDR3 length: 13 residues. The V segment lost 5 bases and the J segment 3 bases; nucleotides outside the gene matches: 1. The CDR3: CAWASGGYNEQFF. The CDR3 bases are TGTGCCTGGGCTAGCGGGGGCTACAATGAGCAGTTCTTC.

J is TRBJ1-1 and V is TRBV7-2, with a possible D match to TRBD1 (5 bases). V lost 5 bases and J lost 0, with 10 bases in between. The CDR3 spans 14 residues. The germline gives CDR1 SGHTA, CDR2 FQGNSA. CDR3 protein: CASSRTTVNTEAFF. The DNA for the CDR3 is TGTGCCAGCAGCCGTACGACAGTGAACACTGAAGCTTTCTTT.

This chain links TRBV27 with TRBJ2-2; TRBD2 is a possible D gene (6 bases). The CDR3 is 16 amino acids. The germline V gene has CDR1 MNHEY and CDR2 SMNVEV (reference sequence). The ends were cut back, 2 bases at V and 0 bases at J, with 10 bases in the middle. The CDR3 sequence is CASSLRRTTNTGELFF. CDR3 bases: TGTGCCAGCAGTTTACGGAGGACTACGAACACCGGGGAGCTGTTTTTT.

The chain uses TRBV30 and TRBJ1-1, with D uncertain. CDR3 length: 13 residues. The V end was cut by 3 bases, the J end by 0 bases, with 8 bases between. The germline gives CDR1 GTSNPN, CDR2 SVGIG (reference sequence). CDR3 protein: CAWRIGVNTEAFF. The CDR3 bases are TGTGCCTGGAGGATAGGAGTGAACACTGAAGCTTTCTTT.

This clone has a single count. The V gene is TRBV4-1, the J gene TRBJ1-3, with a possible D match to TRBD1 (5 bases). The CDR3 covers 17 residues. Germline V CDR1 and CDR2: MGHRA, YSYEKL. V was trimmed by 3 bases and J by 5 bases, leaving 20 bases between them. The CDR3: CASSHRPRDSGRNTIYF. The CDR3 region has the DNA TGCGCCAGCAGCCATCGCCCCCGCGACAGCGGGAGAAACACCATATATTTT.

The V and J genes are TRBV5-4 and TRBJ1-6; D gene ambiguous. Germline V lookup: CDR1 SGHNT, CDR2 YYREEE (reference sequence). The CDR3 is made up of 13 amino acids. With 2 bases removed from V and 6 bases from J, the gap between germline ends came to 6 bases. The DNA for the CDR3 is TGTGCCAGCAGCTTTGGAGGTAATTCACCCCTCCACTTT. Protein sequence: CASSFGGNSPLHF.

This chain joins TRBV19 and TRBJ1-2; 7 nucleotides match TRBD1. This CDR3 has 14 amino acids. Germline CDR1 is LNHDA and CDR2 is SQIVND (reference sequence). V shed 5 bases and J 2 bases; nucleotides not matched to a gene: 5. CDR3: CASSLWDRNYGYTF. As DNA, the CDR3 is TGTGCCAGTAGTCTCTGGGACAGAAACTATGGCTACACCTTC.

The chain is built from TRBV24-1 and TRBJ1-3; D perhaps matches TRBD1 (6 bases). V lost 4 bases, J lost 0 bases, and 15 bases lay in between. This CDR3 is built from 17 residues. CDR1 and CDR2 from the germline V gene are KGHDR and SFDVKD. For the CDR3, the DNA is TGTGCCACCAGTGACTCAAGAGGGGGTAACTCTGGAAACACCATATATTTT. Translation: CATSDSRGGNSGNTIYF.

This chain uses TRBV2 with TRBJ2-5; the D is unclear. V lost 6 bases, J lost 3 bases, and 5 bases lay in between. The CDR3 runs 11 residues. Germline V gene lookup returns CDR1 SNHLY and CDR2 FYNNEI. CDR3 in amino acids: CASSAKETQYF. CDR3 nucleotides: TGTGCCAGCAGCGCTAAAGAGACCCAGTACTTC.

The gene calls are TRBV7-9 and TRBJ2-5; D unclear. CDR1 SEHNR and CDR2 FQNEAQ come from the germline V gene (reference sequence). The CDR3 sequence is 13 residues long. V gave up 3 bases and J gave up 2 bases, with 7 bases separating them. The CDR3 is CASSLASQETQYF. Written as DNA, the CDR3 is TGTGCCAGCAGCTTGGCCTCACAAGAGACCCAGTACTTC.